This TCR beta chain was identified during a study of human T cells and chemical hapten exposure. Time point here: pre-sensitization, week 0. The treatment: therapeutic diphenylcyclopropenone sensitization with weekly scalp DPC. A single record per CDR3 protein comes from TCRdb applying MiXCR to the RACE reads. The top ten hold about 8.7% of the sample, which has approximately 320,000 distinct CDR3 sequences, 5.5% seen once. V gave up 1 base and J gave up 3 bases, with 10 bases separating them. The CDR3 loop spans 15 amino acids. Germline V gene lookup returns CDR1 KGHDR and CDR2 SFDVKD. The sequence was collected from a woman aged 18-29 years with alopecia areata. Some clones in this sample may be carry-over from other donors' samples. The material was whole blood, obtained in connection with sensitization to the hapten diphenylcyclopropenone (DPC). The genes are TRBV24-1 and TRBJ2-3; D possibly corresponds to TRBD1 (6 bases). DNA of the CDR3: TGTGCCACCAGTGATTTACAGGGAGATACAGATACGCAGTATTTT. As protein: CATSDLQGDTDTQYF.